The entry that follows covers one T cell receptor (beta chain) sequence. TCRdb keeps only in-frame clones here, not all; method: immunoSEQ multiplex PCR. The sample carries about 350,000 clones, about nine tenths recorded once. This specimen comes from a study of blood T cell repertoires in COVID-19. At the level of the study: Acute and convalescent COVID-19 samples came from the United States, Italy and Spain. The cDNA or gDNA used as material had been derived from T cells, B-cell-depleted T cells, or PBMCs.

Enrolment of Seattle patients took place during active infection, and they were followed longitudinally. Germline V lookup: CDR1 SGHVS, CDR2 FQNEAQ. Trimming pared 3 bases from V and 5 bases from J, leaving 8 bases between. This CDR3 contains 13 residues. This chain connects TRBV7-8 to TRBJ1-3; D unresolved. The sample taken for sequencing was peripheral blood. The sequence derives from a woman aged 60-75 years with COVID-19, enrolled during active disease. For the CDR3, the DNA is TGTGCCAGCAGCTTTGGAGGTAGAAACACCATATATTTT. This translates into CASSFGGRNTIYF.